This T cell receptor (beta chain) is drawn from a study of blood T cell repertoires in COVID-19. The germline CDR1 and CDR2 sequences are MNHEY and SVGAGI. V was shortened by 6 bases and J by 8 bases, with 8 bases between the two germline ends. The CDR3 is 12 residues long. Libraries were prepared by immunoSEQ multiplex PCR; TCRdb keeps only in-frame clonotypes and omits some of them. The sample contains about 130,000 clones, around 83% of which appear only once. Sequenced input: peripheral blood. The gene calls are TRBV6-5 and TRBJ1-6; possibly TRBD1 for D (6 bases). The clonotype originates from a human donor in a cohort sampled during active COVID-19. The CDR3 DNA is TGTGCCAGCAGAGGGGGGGATTCACCCCTCCACTTT. This translates into CASRGGDSPLHF.